The 20 T cell receptor beta chains given below trace back to one sample, sequenced in a study of vaccination and CD4 T cells after COVID-19. The study sequenced cultured CD4+ T cell DNA using the Oncomine TCR Beta short-read assay. TCRdb processed the PCR reads anew with MiXCR; each CDR3 protein has one entry. The sample comprises 20,000 to 25,000 distinct CDR3 sequences, less than 40% of which are singletons, and 3% rests with the top ten. Time point specified: late sampling 161 to 241 days after vaccination in three convalescent patients. Treatment in this sample: approximately 9-day PBMC culture with coronavirus spike peptide pools or control peptides (ViraFEST assay). Their antigens are not known. The source material was CD4+ T cells from blood, cultured in vitro, sampled about 7 months after SARS-CoV-2 vaccination. The receptors here all came from a human donor who had recovered from COVID-19.

This sequence joins TRBV28 and TRBJ1-5, with 7 bases identical to TRBD1. CDR1 and CDR2 (germline): MDHEN, SYDVKM. The junction had 13 bases not matched to a gene; V was cut back by 5 bases and J by 9 bases. The CDR3 totals 15 residues. CDR3 sequence reads: CASSPGTDVLRPQHF. CDR3 in DNA: TGTGCCAGCAGTCCCGGGACAGACGTTTTACGGCCCCAGCATTTT.

The chain joins TRBV6-5 to TRBJ1-2; TRBD1 is a possible D gene (6 bases). The CDR3 has 14 amino acids. Trimming removed 2 bases from V and 2 bases from J, with 9 bases in between. The germline CDR1 and CDR2 sequences are MNHEY and SVGAGI. DNA of the CDR3: TGTGCCAGCAGTTACAACAGGGTAAACTATGGCTACACCTTC. This translates into CASSYNRVNYGYTF.

This clonotype was picked up a small number of times. A read error may account for a junction end that differs from germline. CDR3 coding DNA: TGTGCTAGCAGCGCTACACCGCTAGATACGCAGTATTTT. Encoded protein: CASSATPLDTQYF. The genes are TRBV7-7 and TRBJ2-3; D is unclear. The CDR3 sequence is 13 residues long. Germline lookup yields CDR1 SSHAT and CDR2 FNYEAQ (reference sequence).

V usage is TRBV20-1 and J usage is TRBJ2-7; 12 bases are shared with TRBD2. Germline trimming cut 6 bases from V and 7 bases from J; bases unmatched to any gene: 16. Germline-derived CDR1 and CDR2 are DFQATT and SNEGSKA (reference sequence). This CDR3 spans 16 amino acids. The CDR3 here is CSALGASGRARGEQYF. The CDR3 region has the DNA TGCAGTGCCCTAGGGGCTAGCGGGAGGGCTAGGGGGGAGCAGTACTTC.

CDR3 loop: CASCLWDSYEQYF. The CDR3 DNA reads TGTGCCAGCTGCCTATGGGACAGCTACGAGCAGTACTTC. This chain joins TRBV7-2 and TRBJ2-7, with 7 nucleotides matching TRBD1. V lost 8 bases and J lost 3; bases outside the gene matches: 7. This CDR3 comprises 13 residues. The germline V gene has CDR1 SGHTA and CDR2 FQGNSA.

This clonotype was seen more than once but under ten times. The chain links TRBV28 to TRBJ2-7; no clear D. Germline CDR1 is MDHEN and CDR2 is SYDVKM. CDR3 length: 12 residues. V was trimmed by 4 bases and J by 5 bases, leaving 9 bases between them. This CDR3 reads CASSSSRDEQYF. The CDR3 region has the DNA TGTGCCAGCAGTTCATCGAGAGACGAGCAGTACTTC.

This clonotype qualifies as medium-sized (0.01 to 0.1%). This chain links TRBV20-1 with TRBJ1-1; D might be TRBD1 (5 bases). The V and J ends lost 3 bases and 4 bases respectively, with 18 bases between them. Per the germline V gene, CDR1 is DFQATT and CDR2 is SNEGSKA (reference sequence). The CDR3 is made up of 15 amino acids. The CDR3 spells CSASGGPSGATEAFF. In DNA form, the CDR3 reads TGCAGTGCTAGCGGAGGGCCAAGTGGGGCCACTGAAGCTTTCTTT.

This clonotype has only a few counts. The rearrangement links TRBV15 to TRBJ2-7; possible D gene TRBD2, 7 bases. In germline, CDR1 is LNHNV, CDR2 YYDKDF (reference sequence). V dropped 0 bases and J dropped 5 bases, with 17 bases sitting between them. The CDR3 totals 16 residues. CDR3 sequence: CATSRDRSRGADEQYF. DNA for the CDR3: TGTGCCACCAGCAGAGATCGGTCTCGGGGGGCAGACGAGCAGTACTTC.

Concerning this clonotype: A read error may account for a junction end that differs from germline. The CDR3 DNA sequence: TGTGCCAGCAGCCAAGTGGGACGGGGCTGCACCTTC. The encoded protein is CASSQVGRGCTF. The chain uses TRBV4-2 and TRBJ1-2; D is possibly TRBD1 (5 bases). Germline assignment: CDR1 LGHNA and CDR2 YNFKEQ. This CDR3 has 12 amino acids.

In nucleotides, the CDR3 is TGTGCCACCAGTGATCCTCGCTTAGGTACGCAGTATTTT. Translating gives CATSDPRLGTQYF. This chain connects TRBV24-1 to TRBJ2-3; D call uncertain. CDR1 KGHDR and CDR2 SFDVKD come from the germline V gene. The CDR3 loop spans 13 amino acids. V shed 3 bases and J shed 8 bases, with 11 bases lying between them.

This clonotype was counted between two and nine times. V is TRBV28 and J is TRBJ2-7; D call uncertain. The CDR3 loop spans 13 amino acids. Per germline, CDR1 MDHEN and CDR2 SYDVKM. Trimming shortened V by 6 bases and J by 3 bases, and 12 bases separated the two germline ends. The CDR3 spells CASRSIQSYEQYF. As DNA, the CDR3 is TGTGCCAGCAGATCAATACAGAGCTACGAGCAGTACTTC.

In the case of this clonotype: A read error may produce the germline difference seen at one junction end. CDR3 loop: CSAPASGGSYERYF. The CDR3 DNA sequence: TGCAGTGCCCCCGCGAGCGGAGGTTCCTACGAGCGGTACTTC. This chain joins TRBV20-1 and TRBJ2-7, with D possibly matching TRBD2 (5 bases). CDR3 length equals 14 residues. Germline V gene lookup returns CDR1 DFQATT and CDR2 SNEGSKA (reference sequence).

The chain recombines TRBV20-1 with TRBJ2-7; D remains unclear. Germline loops: CDR1 DFQATT, CDR2 SNEGSKA (reference sequence). V lost 0 bases and J 0 bases, leaving 12 bases between the germline ends. CDR3 length: 15 residues. The CDR3 bases are TGCAGTGCTAGAGATCTAGGCGGCCTCTCCTACGAGCAGTACTTC. This sequence encodes CSARDLGGLSYEQYF.

This clonotype was found a few times. The rearrangement joins TRBV20-1 to TRBJ1-1; 7 nucleotides match TRBD1. With 2 bases clipped from V and 7 bases from J, the junction kept 10 bases outside the gene matches. The CDR3 is made up of 14 amino acids. From germline, CDR1 is DFQATT and CDR2 SNEGSKA (reference sequence). The CDR3 DNA reads TGCAGTGCTAGACCCCTAATAGGACAGGTTGAAGCTTTCTTT. Translated: CSARPLIGQVEAFF.

The chain uses TRBV20-1 and TRBJ2-1; a weak D match, TRBD1 (6 bases). V dropped 3 bases and J dropped 0 bases, with 9 bases sitting between them. This CDR3 spans 14 amino acids. Germline values: CDR1 DFQATT, CDR2 SNEGSKA (reference sequence). This CDR3 reads CSAREGGSYNEQFF. DNA for the CDR3: TGCAGTGCTAGGGAAGGGGGCTCCTACAATGAGCAGTTCTTC.

The rearrangement joins TRBV7-2 to TRBJ2-1; TRBD1 agrees at 10 bases. Germline V gene lookup returns CDR1 SGHTA and CDR2 FQGNSA. The CDR3 has 15 residues. V gave up 5 bases and J gave up 3 bases; unmatched junction bases: 4. CDR3: CASSAGQGVYNEQFF. As DNA, the CDR3 is TGTGCCAGCAGCGCAGGACAGGGGGTCTACAATGAGCAGTTCTTC.

The rearrangement links TRBV7-9 to TRBJ1-6; tentatively, D is TRBD1 (6 bases). V lost 4 bases and J lost 7, with 17 bases in between. This CDR3 comprises 16 residues. Germline lookup yields CDR1 SEHNR and CDR2 FQNEAQ (reference sequence). CDR3 in amino acids: CASSSGQHAINSPLHF. CDR3 coding DNA: TGTGCCAGCAGCTCCGGACAGCACGCAATAAATTCACCCCTCCACTTT. Full variable domain (missing parts from reference TRBV7-9 and TRBJ1-6): DTGVSQNPRHKITKRGQNVTFRCDPISEHNRLYWYRQTLGQGPEFLTYFQNEAQLEKSRLLSDRFSAERPKGSFSTLEIQRTEQGDSAMYLCASSSGQHAINSPLHFGNGTRLTVT.

The chain links TRBV6-1 to TRBJ1-6; D may be TRBD1 (6 bases). Germline-derived CDR1 and CDR2 are MNHNS and SASEGT. With 7 bases removed from V and 10 bases from J, the gap between germline ends came to 17 bases. The CDR3 is 14 amino acids. The CDR3 DNA follows: TGTGCCAGCAAGTGGACAGCGAGGGGATCACCCCTCCACTTT. Its protein is CASKWTARGSPLHF.

This rearrangement joins TRBV28 to TRBJ2-7; D is undetermined. Germline V gene lookup returns CDR1 MDHEN and CDR2 SYDVKM. Trimming shortened V by 4 bases and J by 4 bases, and 8 bases separated the two germline ends. CDR3 length: 12 residues. In nucleotides, the CDR3 is TGTGCCAGCAGTTCATATGGTTACGAGCAGTACTTC. Encoded protein: CASSSYGYEQYF.

This clonotype was counted between two and nine times. The gene calls are TRBV20-1 and TRBJ2-1; the match to TRBD2 covers 9 bases. The germline gives CDR1 DFQATT, CDR2 SNEGSKA (reference sequence). The CDR3 has 16 amino acids. The junction had 10 bases not matched to a gene; V was cut back by 0 bases and J by 7 bases. CDR3: CSARDGTSHLRNEQFF. CDR3 sequence (DNA): TGCAGTGCTAGAGATGGGACTAGCCATCTTAGGAATGAGCAGTTCTTC.